Each of the 4 T cell receptor beta chains below was sequenced from the same sample in a study of OX40 agonist ivuxolimab in advanced cancers. The data were produced by immunoSEQ multiplex PCR, yet TCRdb's version contains in-frame clones alone and is incomplete. The sample lists about 48,000 clones; roughly 89% were seen once. The starting material was CD4+ or CD8+ T cells sorted from blood, obtained in a trial of the OX40 agonist ivuxolimab. The receptor source for this set is an adult with an advanced solid tumor such as melanoma, head and neck, liver or kidney cancer.

J is TRBJ1-1 and V is TRBV27, with D possibly matching TRBD1 (5 bases). V lost 6 bases and J 8 bases, leaving 10 bases between the germline ends. The CDR3 totals 11 residues. Germline loops: CDR1 MNHEY, CDR2 SMNVEV (reference sequence). The CDR3 nucleotides read TGTGCCAGCAGATTCGGGGCCGAAGCTTTCTTT. Translation gives CASRFGAEAFF.

For the CDR3, the DNA is TGTGCCAGCAGCCGCTCGCGGGGGACAGATACGCAGTATTTT. This sequence encodes CASSRSRGTDTQYF. The rearrangement links TRBV7-6 to TRBJ2-3; 7 bases agree with TRBD2. Germline CDR1 SGHVS, CDR2 FNYEAQ. The CDR3 has 14 residues. Trimming took 5 bases from V and 3 from J; bases not matched to a gene: 5.

The chain is built from TRBV27 and TRBJ2-1; D gene unclear. The V gene lost 5 bases and the J gene lost 4 bases, with 15 bases spanning the gap. This CDR3 is built from 15 residues. Germline V CDR1 and CDR2: MNHEY, SMNVEV (reference sequence). CDR3 sequence: CASSNIPPSYNEQFF. In DNA form, the CDR3 reads TGTGCCAGCAGTAATATACCCCCCTCATACAATGAGCAGTTCTTC.

The J gene is TRBJ1-1, the V gene TRBV7-9; D unclear. Germline V gene sequence: CDR1 SEHNR, CDR2 FQNEAQ (reference sequence). This CDR3 is built from 12 residues. Trimming pared 5 bases from V and 8 bases from J, leaving 12 bases between. The CDR3 bases are TGTGCCAGCAGCCTCACTGCCCGGGAAGCTTTCTTT. Its protein is CASSLTAREAFF.